This TCR beta chain was found in a study of blood T cell repertoires in COVID-19. Study details: Sites in the United States, Italy and Spain provided acute and convalescent COVID-19 samples.

This table comes from immunoSEQ multiplex PCR, and its TCRdb copy is limited to in-frame clones, with some not included. The sample includes hundreds of thousands of clones, roughly 85% of them seen just once. V lost 6 bases and J lost 5; bases outside the gene matches: 5. CDR1 MGHRA and CDR2 YSYEKL come from the germline V gene. The CDR3 loop spans 13 amino acids. V and J are TRBV4-1 and TRBJ2-5, with 8 bases that match TRBD2. The sequence came from a woman aged 25 to 39 with active or convalescent COVID-19. Material for sequencing was peripheral blood. CDR3 in DNA: TGCGCCAGCAGACCGACGGGAGGGGAGACCCAGTACTTC. Protein product: CASRPTGGETQYF.